These 28 T cell receptor beta chains originate from one sample sequenced in a study of T cell repertoires in cytomegalovirus infection. TCRdb fed the reads into MiXCR, producing one record per CDR3 protein. The table shows about 740,000 distinct CDR3 sequences, with 35% to 40% occurring only once. Sequencing input: PBMCs. Receptors originate from a human donor in good health (CMV status not recorded). Some clones in this sample may be carry-over from other donors' samples.

The V gene is TRBV28, the J gene TRBJ2-5, with no clear D. V was clipped by 3 bases and J by 3 bases, with 14 bases between them. Germline V gives CDR1 MDHEN, CDR2 SYDVKM. The CDR3 totals 15 residues. CDR3 DNA sequence: TGTGCCAGCAGTTTTGTGTACAAGGCAAAAGAGACCCAGTACTTC. Protein: CASSFVYKAKETQYF.

The V and J genes are TRBV28 and TRBJ2-2, with D possibly called TRBD1 or TRBD2 (5 bases each). Germline values: CDR1 MDHEN, CDR2 SYDVKM. This CDR3 spans 16 amino acids. V was shortened by 6 bases and J by 3 bases, with 17 bases between the two germline ends. The CDR3 DNA reads as TGTGCCAGCAGGCTCGGTCGGCAGGGACACACCGGGGAGCTGTTTTTT. Translated, it gives CASRLGRQGHTGELFF.

This clonotype has more than one count but fewer than ten. This chain joins TRBV6-1 and TRBJ1-1, with D possibly TRBD1 on 5 matching bases. The V gene lost 0 bases and the J gene lost 3 bases, with 8 bases spanning the gap. Germline-derived CDR1 and CDR2 are MNHNS and SASEGT. This CDR3 spans 14 amino acids. The CDR3 loop is CASSEATAYTEAFF. CDR3 DNA sequence: TGTGCCAGCAGTGAAGCGACAGCCTACACTGAAGCTTTCTTT.

For the CDR3, the DNA is TGCAGTGCTAGAGATTCGAGCCTTAGCACAGATACGCAGTATTTT. Translation gives CSARDSSLSTDTQYF. V is TRBV20-1 and J is TRBJ2-3; no clear D gene. V lost 0 bases to trimming and J lost 0 bases, with 10 bases between them. Germline CDR1 reads DFQATT; CDR2 reads SNEGSKA (reference sequence). This CDR3 comprises 15 residues.

CDR3 DNA: TGTGCCAGCTCCCCCCTCCCTACCGGGGCTGAAGCTTTCTTT. This translates into CASSPLPTGAEAFF. The rearrangement links TRBV18 to TRBJ1-1, with D unclear. CDR3 length equals 14 residues. With 6 bases removed from V and 6 bases from J, the gap between germline ends came to 17 bases. Per germline, CDR1 KGHSH and CDR2 LQKENI.

This clonotype was picked up a small number of times. J is TRBJ2-1 and V is TRBV24-1, with D hard to call. V lost 1 base and J 5 bases, leaving 11 bases between the germline ends. Germline V gene lookup returns CDR1 KGHDR and CDR2 SFDVKD. This CDR3 has 15 residues. The CDR3 DNA is TGTGCCACCAGTGATTTCCGGAACCACCACAATGAGCAGTTCTTC. It encodes CATSDFRNHHNEQFF.

The table lists this clonotype with many counts. The chain is built from TRBV12-3 or TRBV12-4 and TRBJ2-7, with D maybe TRBD2 (7 bases). V shed 2 bases and J shed 7 bases, with 18 bases lying between them. The CDR3 is 15 residues long. CDR3 nucleotides: TGTGCCAGCAGTTTACGGGGGGCGGCAAGGCTGGAGCAGTACTTC. This translates into CASSLRGAARLEQYF.

Comments on this clonotype: It is likely a read error, because the conserved phenylalanine at the end of the CDR3 is missing. CDR3 in amino acids: CASTKTTGENGKLFL. The CDR3 region has the DNA TGTGCCAGCACCAAAACGACAGGGGAAAATGGAAAACTGTTTTTG. The V call is TRBV28, the J call TRBJ1-4; 8 nucleotides agree with TRBD1. CDR3 length equals 15 residues. Germline CDR1 MDHEN, CDR2 SYDVKM.

The gene calls are TRBV6-8 and TRBJ1-3; no reliable D call. The CDR3 is 19 amino acids. V was pared by 0 bases and J by 2 bases, with 20 bases between. Germline-derived CDR1 and CDR2 are MNHGY and SAAAGT. The CDR3: CASSYSQASTGGAGNTIYF. In DNA form, the CDR3 reads TGTGCCAGCAGTTACTCGCAGGCATCCACGGGTGGGGCTGGAAACACCATATATTTT.

The chain has TRBV7-8 and TRBJ2-7, with 8 bases aligning to TRBD1. Trimming removed 5 bases from V and 5 bases from J; junction bases left unmatched: 8. Per the germline V gene, CDR1 is SGHVS and CDR2 is FQNEAQ. This CDR3 has 14 residues. The CDR3 spells CASSPRQGSNEQYF. The CDR3 DNA reads as TGTGCCAGCAGCCCGCGACAGGGGTCCAACGAGCAGTACTTC. Looking up the rest from reference TRBV7-8 and TRBJ2-7 gives the full variable domain: GAGVSQSPRYKVAKRGQDVALRCDPISGHVSLFWYQQALGQGPEFLTYFQNEAQLDKSGLPSDRFFAERPEGSVSTLKIQRTQQEDSAVYLCASSPRQGSNEQYFGPGTRLTVT.

This clonotype was counted between two and nine times. This rearrangement joins TRBV28 to TRBJ2-1, with 7 bases identical to TRBD2. The CDR3 sequence is 15 residues long. Looked up from germline, CDR1 is MDHEN and CDR2 is SYDVKM. Trimming at V came to 8 bases and at J to 9 bases, leaving 16 bases not matched to a gene. CDR3 sequence (DNA): TGTGCCAGCGGAACCGGCGGGAGACTTAAGGGTGAGCAGTTCTTC. It is translated as CASGTGGRLKGEQFF.

This clonotype has just a few counts. The chain combines TRBV6-6 with TRBJ2-3; tentatively, D is TRBD1 or TRBD2 (5 bases each). Trimming left V 8 bases short and J 1 base short, with 10 bases between. Germline V gene data show CDR1 as MNHNY and CDR2 as SVGAGI (reference sequence). The CDR3 extends over 13 amino acids. The CDR3 DNA reads TGTGCCAGCGGGGGTAGGGGCACAGATACGCAGTATTTT. Residues: CASGGRGTDTQYF.

The chain uses TRBV11-2 and TRBJ1-1, with TRBD1 matching 8 bases. CDR1 is SGHAT, CDR2 FQNNGV, per germline. The CDR3 extends over 15 amino acids. Trimming cost V 1 base and J 4 bases; bases outside gene matches: 5. For the CDR3, the DNA is TGTGCCAGCAGCTTAGGGACAGGGAGAGGCACTGAAGCTTTCTTT. It yields the protein CASSLGTGRGTEAFF.

This clonotype was counted only a few times. The chain uses TRBV5-1 and TRBJ1-1, with D possibly TRBD1 on 6 matching bases. V was pared by 0 bases and J by 1 base, with 19 bases between. The CDR3 totals 18 residues. Looked up from germline, CDR1 is SGHRS and CDR2 is YFSETQ. The CDR3 loop is CASSLGKTGGYWNTEAFF. In DNA form, the CDR3 reads TGCGCCAGCAGCTTGGGAAAGACAGGCGGATATTGGAACACTGAAGCTTTCTTT. The whole variable domain, filled in from reference TRBV5-1 and TRBJ1-1, reads KAGVTQTPRYLIKTRGQQVTLSCSPISGHRSVSWYQQTPGQGLQFLFEYFSETQRNKGNFPGRFSGRQFSNSRSEMNVSTLELGDSALYLCASSLGKTGGYWNTEAFFGQGTRLTVV.

This clonotype turned up a few times. The rearrangement uses TRBV28 and TRBJ2-1, with 11 positions matching TRBD2. The CDR3 totals 17 residues. J gave up 5 bases and V 5 bases, and 11 bases lay outside the gene matches. The germline CDR1 and CDR2 sequences are MDHEN and SYDVKM. Written as DNA, the CDR3 is TGTGCCAGCAGTACGAGACTAGCGGGACCCAACAACAATGAGCAGTTCTTC. It yields the protein CASSTRLAGPNNNEQFF.

This clonotype came up a few times. The rearrangement uses TRBV20-1 and TRBJ2-7; TRBD1 matches 7 bases. Losses at the gene ends were 0 bases for V and 3 bases for J; bases not matched to a gene: 14. Looked up from germline, CDR1 is DFQATT and CDR2 is SNEGSKA (reference sequence). This CDR3 has 17 amino acids. The CDR3 sequence is CSARDNTRQGHSYEQYF. Written as DNA, the CDR3 is TGCAGTGCTAGAGATAATACGCGACAGGGACATAGCTACGAGCAGTACTTC.

Turning to this clonotype: This is likely a read error, given that the CDR3 carries no conserved phenylalanine or tryptophan at its end. The V and J genes are TRBV12-3 or TRBV12-4 and TRBJ1-2; the D is unclear. CDR3 length equals 14 residues. The germline V and J ends were trimmed by 2 bases and 0 bases, with 7 bases remaining between them. CDR3 loop: CASSLTGTNYGYTL. CDR3 in DNA: TGTGCCAGCAGTTTAACCGGGACTAACTATGGCTACACCTTA.

The V and J genes are TRBV10-3 and TRBJ2-5, with D possibly matching TRBD1 (6 bases). The CDR3 extends over 14 amino acids. The germline V gene has CDR1 ENHRY and CDR2 SYGVKD. The V end lost 0 bases, the J end lost 4 bases, and 9 bases lay between the germline ends. CDR3 DNA sequence: TGTGCCATCAGTGAGTCAGGACAGCTAGAGACCCAGTACTTC. It encodes CAISESGQLETQYF.

The J gene is TRBJ2-3, the V gene TRBV28; TRBD1 agrees at 7 bases. The CDR3 is 16 residues long. The trim removed 6 bases at V and 2 bases at J, leaving 11 bases unmatched. The germline V gene has CDR1 MDHEN and CDR2 SYDVKM. CDR3 in amino acids: CASSPQSDRYTDTQYF. CDR3 DNA: TGTGCCAGCAGCCCCCAATCGGACAGGTACACAGATACGCAGTATTTT.

This clonotype was counted ten times or more. V is TRBV7-2 and J is TRBJ2-7; D possibly corresponds to TRBD1 (5 bases). The CDR3 contains 14 residues. With 4 bases removed from V and 0 bases from J, the gap between germline ends came to 10 bases. The germline V gene has CDR1 SGHTA and CDR2 FQGNSA. The CDR3 loop reads CASSSTVNSYEQYF. CDR3 sequence (DNA): TGTGCCAGCAGCTCGACAGTCAACTCCTACGAGCAGTACTTC.

This clonotype was detected only a few times. The chain uses TRBV4-1 and TRBJ2-2; perhaps D is TRBD1 or TRBD2 (5 bases each). V was shortened by 2 bases and J by 2 bases, with 12 bases between the two germline ends. The CDR3 extends over 16 amino acids. The germline CDR1 and CDR2 sequences are MGHRA and YSYEKL. As DNA, the CDR3 is TGCGCCAGCAGCCAACAAGGGGAGTCCAACACCGGGGAGCTGTTTTTT. This encodes CASSQQGESNTGELFF.

This chain joins TRBV20-1 and TRBJ1-1, with a weak D call TRBD1 (6 bases). Trimming cost V 5 bases and J 4 bases, with 17 bases left between them. The CDR3 loop spans 14 amino acids. Germline-derived CDR1 and CDR2 are DFQATT and SNEGSKA (reference sequence). CDR3 in DNA: TGCAGTGCTTTGGAGGGGGGGCCGGGCACTGAAGCTTTCTTT. Its translation is CSALEGGPGTEAFF.

This clonotype was counted between two and nine times. The rearrangement joins TRBV28 to TRBJ2-5; 7 bases map to TRBD1. CDR3 size: 14 residues. Germline values: CDR1 MDHEN, CDR2 SYDVKM. With V trimmed by 6 bases and J by 5 bases, 9 bases remained unmatched. The CDR3 here is CASSRRQGAETQYF. CDR3 bases: TGTGCCAGCAGCCGAAGACAGGGAGCGGAGACCCAGTACTTC. The entire variable domain, with the rest obtained from reference TRBV28 and TRBJ2-5, is as follows: DVKVTQSSRYLVKRTGEKVFLECVQDMDHENMFWYRQDPGLGLRLIYFSYDVKMKEKGDIPEGYSVSREKKERFSLILESASTNQTSMYLCASSRRQGAETQYFGPGTRLLVL.

This sequence joins TRBV7-6 and TRBJ2-3; D remains unclear. Per the germline V gene, CDR1 is SGHVS and CDR2 is FNYEAQ. This CDR3 is built from 16 residues. V lost 1 base, J lost 1 base, and 12 bases lay in between. CDR3 in DNA: TGTGCCAGCAGCTTAGTGTTACATCTAGGCACAGATACGCAGTATTTT. Translating gives CASSLVLHLGTDTQYF.

Many counts were recorded for this clonotype. The genes are TRBV7-2 and TRBJ1-1, with no clear D. There are 17 residues in the CDR3. V was shortened by 1 base and J by 7 bases, with 22 bases between the two germline ends. Per the germline V gene, CDR1 is SGHTA and CDR2 is FQGNSA. The CDR3 protein is CASSLGRLGNVGLEAFF. The CDR3 DNA follows: TGTGCCAGCAGCTTAGGGCGGTTAGGGAACGTGGGTCTTGAAGCTTTCTTT.

This clonotype was seen a few times. The CDR3: CASSEQGVSYEQYF. As DNA, the CDR3 is TGTGCCAGCAGTGAACAGGGGGTAAGCTACGAGCAGTACTTC. The chain recombines TRBV28 with TRBJ2-7; TRBD1 agrees at 8 bases. The V segment lost 5 bases and the J segment 3 bases; nucleotides outside the gene matches: 6. CDR3 length equals 14 residues. Per the germline V gene, CDR1 is MDHEN and CDR2 is SYDVKM.

This chain links TRBV7-8 with TRBJ1-1, with TRBD1 matching 7 bases. J was trimmed by 1 base and V by 5 bases; bases with no gene match: 10. Germline V gene data show CDR1 as SGHVS and CDR2 as FQNEAQ. The CDR3 runs 16 residues. CDR3 nucleotides: TGTGCCAGCAGCCAGGGAGGAGGGGGCTGGAACACTGAAGCTTTCTTT. Its translation is CASSQGGGGWNTEAFF. The full variable domain, with the rest looked up from reference TRBV7-8 and TRBJ1-1, is GAGVSQSPRYKVAKRGQDVALRCDPISGHVSLFWYQQALGQGPEFLTYFQNEAQLDKSGLPSDRFFAERPEGSVSTLKIQRTQQEDSAVYLCASSQGGGGWNTEAFFGQGTRLTVV.

In this sample, this clonotype turned up a few times. The rearrangement uses TRBV20-1 and TRBJ2-5; 9 positions agree with TRBD1. In germline, CDR1 is DFQATT, CDR2 SNEGSKA (reference sequence). The CDR3 totals 15 residues. V lost 0 bases, J lost 1 base, and 3 bases stayed unmatched. DNA for the CDR3: TGCAGTGCTAGAGATACAGGGGGCTTCCAAGAGACCCAGTACTTC. It specifies CSARDTGGFQETQYF.